This TCR beta chain was observed in a study of T cells in Graves' hyperthyroidism and ophthalmopathy. Using RNA transcripts as the source, TCR beta CDR3 regions were amplified. HTBI primers were the set used in a first-round RT-PCR of the TCR CDR3. MiXCR, run by TCRdb on the multiplex PCR reads, gives a single entry per CDR3 protein. The sample carries about 200,000 distinct CDR3 sequences, about 17% recorded once. Per the germline V gene, CDR1 is SGHAT and CDR2 is FQNNGV. V was clipped by 0 bases and J by 1 base, with 17 bases between them. The CDR3 sequence is 18 residues long. The genes are TRBV11-2 and TRBJ2-3; D is perhaps TRBD1 (5 bases). This receptor was obtained from a woman between 50 and 59 years old with Graves' hyperthyroidism. Sequencing input: blood. The CDR3: CASSLDPIGQGGTDTQYF. CDR3 nucleotide sequence: TGTGCCAGCAGCTTAGATCCGATCGGGCAGGGTGGCACAGATACGCAGTATTTT.